What follows is one T cell receptor (beta chain) and its context. Antigen unknown. The length of the CDR3 is 15 residues. The germline V and J ends were trimmed by 4 bases and 7 bases, with 19 bases remaining between them. The germline CDR1 and CDR2 sequences are SEHNR and FQNEAQ (reference sequence). This sample was included in a study of T cell repertoires in ileal Crohn's disease. Study in general: Operated complications were stricturing disease (roughly 61%) and penetrating disease (about 40%). Postoperative therapy was given to about half: more than 10 thiopurines, 18 anti-TNF agents.

Generated by immunoSEQ multiplex PCR, the TCRdb table keeps only in-frame clones and is missing some. Among some 5,000 clones listed, approximately 78% were seen once. Study observations and caveats: Active smokers at surgery had more clonal expansions than non-smokers. Clonality above 26.8% at surgery always came with endoscopic recurrence.

The sequencing sample was made of ileal tissue. This rearrangement joins TRBV7-9 to TRBJ1-1; the D gene is possibly TRBD1 (5 bases). The clonotype comes from an adult with Crohn's disease. The chain's CDR3 is CASSSGGHGFGEAFF. The CDR3 bases are TGTGCCAGCAGCTCGGGCGGACACGGGTTCGGTGAAGCTTTCTTT. The whole variable domain, filled in from reference TRBV7-9 and TRBJ1-1, reads DTGVSQNPRHKITKRGQNVTFRCDPISEHNRLYWYRQTLGQGPEFLTYFQNEAQLEKSRLLSDRFSAERPKGSFSTLEIQRTEQGDSAMYLCASSSGGHGFGEAFFGQGTRLTVV.